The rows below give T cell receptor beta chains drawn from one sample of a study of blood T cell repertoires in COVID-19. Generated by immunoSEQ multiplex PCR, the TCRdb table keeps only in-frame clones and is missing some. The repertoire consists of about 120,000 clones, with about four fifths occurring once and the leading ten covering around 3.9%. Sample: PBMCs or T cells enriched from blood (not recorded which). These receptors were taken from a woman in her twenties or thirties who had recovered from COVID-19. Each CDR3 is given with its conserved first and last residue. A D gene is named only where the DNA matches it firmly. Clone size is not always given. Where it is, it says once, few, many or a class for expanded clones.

CDR3aa: CAWIRGGRHGYTF
CDR3nt: TGTGCCTGGATCCGGGGGGGGAGGCATGGCTACACCTTC
j_gene: TRBJ1-2
abundance: .
d_gene: .
v_gene: TRBV30

CDR3aa: CASSRGGREQPQHF
CDR3nt: TGTGCCAGCAGTAGGGGCGGGCGGGAACAGCCCCAGCATTTT
j_gene: TRBJ1-5
abundance: .
d_gene: .
v_gene: TRBV28

CDR3aa: CASSLWEGSLGNTIYF
CDR3nt: TGTGCCAGCAGCTTATGGGAGGGTTCGTTAGGAAACACCATATATTTT
j_gene: TRBJ1-3
abundance: .
d_gene: .
v_gene: TRBV7-8

CDR3aa: CASSLGLPAEQYF
CDR3nt: TGTGCCAGCAGCTTGGGACTTCCCGCCGAGCAGTACTTC
j_gene: TRBJ2-7
abundance: .
d_gene: .
v_gene: TRBV5-6

CDR3aa: CASSLPGEAGVVGELFF
CDR3nt: TGTGCCAGCAGCTTGCCAGGAGAAGCGGGAGTGGTCGGGGAGCTGTTTTTT
j_gene: TRBJ2-2
abundance: .
d_gene: TRBD2
v_gene: TRBV5-4

CDR3aa: CASSLWGTGVGNTIYF
CDR3nt: TGTGCCAGCAGCTTGTGGGGGACAGGGGTAGGAAACACCATATATTTT
j_gene: TRBJ1-3
abundance: once
d_gene: TRBD1
v_gene: TRBV5-6

CDR3aa: CATSLDGYSGNTIYF
CDR3nt: TGTGCCACCAGCCTAGACGGATACTCTGGAAACACCATATATTTT
j_gene: TRBJ1-3
abundance: .
d_gene: .
v_gene: TRBV15

CDR3aa: CASTGLAGGKKGPPLEGQYF
CDR3nt: TGCGCCAGCACTGGACTAGCGGGAGGGAAGAAGGGCCCCCCACTTGAGGGTCAGTACTTC
j_gene: TRBJ2-7
abundance: .
d_gene: TRBD2
v_gene: TRBV10-2

CDR3aa: CASSRRLAGPAKNIQYF
CDR3nt: TGTGCCAGCAGCCGCAGACTAGCGGGACCTGCCAAAAACATTCAGTACTTC
j_gene: TRBJ2-4
abundance: .
d_gene: TRBD2
v_gene: TRBV3-1/TRBV3-2

CDR3aa: CASSLVQGGRLSGANVLTF
CDR3nt: TGTGCCAGCAGCTTAGTCCAGGGAGGGCGGCTCTCTGGGGCCAACGTCCTGACTTTC
j_gene: TRBJ2-6
abundance: .
d_gene: TRBD2
v_gene: TRBV7-9

CDR3aa: CASSKGARTDTQYF
CDR3nt: TGTGCCAGCAGCAAGGGGGCCCGGACAGATACGCAGTATTTT
j_gene: TRBJ2-3
abundance: once
d_gene: TRBD1
v_gene: TRBV7-8

CDR3aa: CASSLVSGNEQYF
CDR3nt: TGTGCCAGCAGCTTAGTTAGCGGGAACGAGCAGTACTTC
j_gene: TRBJ2-7
abundance: .
d_gene: TRBD2
v_gene: TRBV7-8

CDR3aa: CASSYQGHQFSYEQYF
CDR3nt: TGTGCCAGCAGTTACCAAGGACACCAGTTCTCCTACGAGCAGTACTTC
j_gene: TRBJ2-7
abundance: once
d_gene: .
v_gene: TRBV6-5

CDR3aa: CASVLNYSSQRAFF
CDR3nt: TGTGCCAGCGTTCTCAACTACTCGTCGCAGAGAGCTTTCTTT
j_gene: TRBJ1-1
abundance: .
d_gene: .
v_gene: TRBV27

CDR3aa: CASTRGGGRNYGYTF
CDR3nt: TGTGCCAGCACCCGGGGAGGAGGGAGAAACTATGGCTACACCTTC
j_gene: TRBJ1-2
abundance: .
d_gene: .
v_gene: TRBV6-5

CDR3aa: CASSQTGSNQPQHF
CDR3nt: TGTGCCAGCAGCCAGACAGGTAGCAATCAGCCCCAGCATTTT
j_gene: TRBJ1-5
abundance: few
d_gene: .
v_gene: TRBV3-1/TRBV3-2

CDR3aa: CASSQGVRLAGSNGIGNNEQYF
CDR3nt: TGCGCCAGCAGCCAAGGAGTGAGACTAGCGGGATCGAACGGCATCGGGAACAACGAGCAGTACTTC
j_gene: TRBJ2-7
abundance: .
d_gene: TRBD2
v_gene: TRBV4-3

CDR3aa: CASSLKQGLNTEAFF
CDR3nt: TGTGCCAGCAGTTTGAAACAGGGGTTGAACACTGAAGCTTTCTTT
j_gene: TRBJ1-1
abundance: .
d_gene: TRBD1
v_gene: TRBV28

CDR3aa: CASSLDDYRGPGDYEQYF
CDR3nt: TGTGCCAGCAGCTTAGATGATTACAGGGGCCCCGGGGACTACGAGCAGTACTTC
j_gene: TRBJ2-7
abundance: .
d_gene: TRBD1
v_gene: TRBV11-2

CDR3aa: CAWSALEGAEQFF
CDR3nt: TGTGCCTGGAGTGCCCTGGAGGGGGCTGAGCAGTTCTTC
j_gene: TRBJ2-1
abundance: .
d_gene: .
v_gene: TRBV30

CDR3aa: CASSPYSISEQYF
CDR3nt: TGTGCCAGCAGCCCCTACAGTATCTCCGAGCAGTACTTC
j_gene: TRBJ2-7
abundance: .
d_gene: .
v_gene: TRBV4-2

CDR3aa: CASSVLAYEQYF
CDR3nt: TGTGCCAGCAGCGTACTAGCGTACGAGCAGTACTTC
j_gene: TRBJ2-7
abundance: .
d_gene: TRBD2
v_gene: TRBV7-9

CDR3aa: CAWSVGMGAQYF
CDR3nt: TGTGCCTGGAGTGTGGGGATGGGAGCGCAGTATTTT
j_gene: TRBJ2-3
abundance: .
d_gene: .
v_gene: TRBV30

CDR3aa: CASSESGLAGDEQFF
CDR3nt: TGCGCCAGCAGTGAAAGTGGCCTAGCGGGAGATGAGCAGTTCTTC
j_gene: TRBJ2-1
abundance: few
d_gene: TRBD2
v_gene: TRBV4-1

CDR3aa: CASSSRGQLETQYF
CDR3nt: TGTGCCAGCAGCTCGCGGGGGCAGCTGGAGACCCAGTACTTC
j_gene: TRBJ2-5
abundance: .
d_gene: .
v_gene: TRBV7-9

CDR3aa: CASSYGGVAYEQYF
CDR3nt: TGTGCCAGCAGCTACGGCGGGGTAGCCTACGAGCAGTACTTC
j_gene: TRBJ2-7
abundance: .
d_gene: .
v_gene: TRBV7-2

CDR3aa: CASSSLSRLAGVPGELFF
CDR3nt: TGTGCCAGCAGCTCCCTCTCCCGACTAGCGGGAGTGCCCGGGGAGCTGTTTTTT
j_gene: TRBJ2-2
abundance: .
d_gene: TRBD2
v_gene: TRBV11-2

CDR3aa: CASSQSPTGMNTEAFF
CDR3nt: TGTGCCAGCTCACAGTCCCCGACAGGAATGAACACTGAAGCTTTCTTT
j_gene: TRBJ1-1
abundance: .
d_gene: .
v_gene: TRBV18

CDR3aa: CASSLIFTGGYWMNTEAFF
CDR3nt: TGTGCCAGCAGTTTAATATTTACTGGGGGGTATTGGATGAACACTGAAGCTTTCTTT
j_gene: TRBJ1-1
abundance: few
d_gene: .
v_gene: TRBV28

CDR3aa: CASSNRGHGQDTQYF
CDR3nt: TGTGCCAGCAGTAACAGGGGTCACGGACAAGATACGCAGTATTTT
j_gene: TRBJ2-3
abundance: .
d_gene: TRBD1
v_gene: TRBV6-5

CDR3aa: CATRGGNRYEQYF
CDR3nt: TGTGCCACCAGGGGCGGGAACCGCTACGAGCAGTACTTC
j_gene: TRBJ2-7
abundance: .
d_gene: .
v_gene: TRBV28

CDR3aa: CSVDQGNYGYTF
CDR3nt: TGCAGCGTTGATCAGGGTAACTATGGCTACACCTTC
j_gene: TRBJ1-2
abundance: .
d_gene: .
v_gene: TRBV29-1

CDR3aa: CSVPQGDGAGYTF
CDR3nt: TGCAGCGTCCCCCAGGGGGATGGGGCTGGCTACACCTTC
j_gene: TRBJ1-2
abundance: .
d_gene: TRBD1
v_gene: TRBV29-1

CDR3aa: CASSVGQTNEQFF
CDR3nt: TGTGCCAGCAGCGTAGGACAGACGAATGAGCAGTTCTTC
j_gene: TRBJ2-1
abundance: .
d_gene: .
v_gene: TRBV9

CDR3aa: CASSQPTGGLNTGELFF
CDR3nt: TGTGCCAGCAGCCAACCGACAGGGGGCTTGAACACCGGGGAGCTGTTTTTT
j_gene: TRBJ2-2
abundance: .
d_gene: TRBD1
v_gene: TRBV4-2

CDR3aa: CASSYPGSGETQYF
CDR3nt: TGCGCCAGCAGCTACCCTGGAAGCGGTGAGACCCAGTACTTC
j_gene: TRBJ2-5
abundance: .
d_gene: .
v_gene: TRBV5-1

CDR3aa: CASSQDPSETYRSYNEQFF
CDR3nt: TGCGCCAGCAGCCAAGACCCTAGCGAGACTTATCGCTCCTACAATGAGCAGTTCTTC
j_gene: TRBJ2-1
abundance: .
d_gene: .
v_gene: TRBV4-1

CDR3aa: CASSYRVNTEAFF
CDR3nt: TGTGCCAGCAGTTACCGGGTGAACACTGAAGCTTTCTTT
j_gene: TRBJ1-1
abundance: .
d_gene: .
v_gene: TRBV11-1

CDR3aa: CATSDPALSGNSTDTQYF
CDR3nt: TGTGCCACCAGTGACCCCGCCCTTAGCGGGAATAGCACAGATACGCAGTATTTT
j_gene: TRBJ2-3
abundance: .
d_gene: TRBD2
v_gene: TRBV24-1

CDR3aa: CASSLSAGMYNEQFF
CDR3nt: TGTGCCAGCAGCTTATCGGCAGGGATGTACAATGAGCAGTTCTTC
j_gene: TRBJ2-1
abundance: .
d_gene: .
v_gene: TRBV13

CDR3aa: CASSQTSSTDTQYF
CDR3nt: TGTGCCAGCAGCCAGACTTCTAGCACAGATACGCAGTATTTT
j_gene: TRBJ2-3
abundance: few
d_gene: .
v_gene: TRBV3-1/TRBV3-2

CDR3aa: CASRRLLLVHEQYF
CDR3nt: TGTGCCAGCAGACGCTTACTTTTAGTGCACGAGCAGTACTTC
j_gene: TRBJ2-7
abundance: .
d_gene: .
v_gene: TRBV2

CDR3aa: CASSQARQGLSVSYEQYF
CDR3nt: TGCGCCAGCAGCCAAGCCCGACAGGGGCTCAGCGTCTCCTACGAGCAGTACTTC
j_gene: TRBJ2-7
abundance: few
d_gene: TRBD1
v_gene: TRBV4-3

CDR3aa: CASSESGTVNTEAFF
CDR3nt: TGTGCCAGCAGCGAATCCGGGACAGTAAACACTGAAGCTTTCTTT
j_gene: TRBJ1-1
abundance: .
d_gene: TRBD1
v_gene: TRBV11-3

CDR3aa: CASSPVGANQPQHF
CDR3nt: TGTGCCAGCTCGCCGGTTGGTGCCAATCAGCCCCAGCATTTT
j_gene: TRBJ1-5
abundance: .
d_gene: .
v_gene: TRBV6-5

CDR3aa: CASSLSAIGDTQYF
CDR3nt: TGTGCCAGCAGCTTATCGGCCATCGGGGATACGCAGTATTTT
j_gene: TRBJ2-3
abundance: .
d_gene: .
v_gene: TRBV7-3

CDR3aa: CASSLLQPAGETQYF
CDR3nt: TGCGCCAGCAGCTTGCTCCAACCAGCGGGAGAGACCCAGTACTTC
j_gene: TRBJ2-5
abundance: .
d_gene: .
v_gene: TRBV5-1

CDR3aa: CASSGGPGLASYNEQFF
CDR3nt: TGTGCCAGCAGCGGAGGACCGGGACTAGCCTCCTACAATGAGCAGTTCTTC
j_gene: TRBJ2-1
abundance: .
d_gene: TRBD2
v_gene: TRBV7-9

CDR3aa: CASSRQTGGGDEAFF
CDR3nt: TGTGCCAGCAGCAGACAGACGGGCGGTGGAGATGAAGCTTTCTTT
j_gene: TRBJ1-1
abundance: .
d_gene: .
v_gene: TRBV7-2

CDR3aa: CATSRGRGIIYNEQFF
CDR3nt: TGTGCCACCAGCAGAGGGAGGGGTATAATTTACAATGAGCAGTTCTTC
j_gene: TRBJ2-1
abundance: few
d_gene: .
v_gene: TRBV15

CDR3aa: CATSSDRGVSYEQYF
CDR3nt: TGTGCCACCAGCAGCGACCGGGGGGTGAGCTACGAGCAGTACTTC
j_gene: TRBJ2-7
abundance: once
d_gene: TRBD2
v_gene: TRBV15